These 9 T cell receptor beta chains were sequenced from one sample in a study of T cell responses to AZD1222 COVID-19 vaccine (dated by TCRdb to 2020 to 2022). What the time point label conveys for this sample: baseline before first vaccination. The meaning of the sample's treatment or condition label: meningococcal conjugate vaccine given as trial control. The library was made by the immunoSEQ multiplex PCR assay. TCRdb stores this immuneACCESS table with in-frame sequences only. Part of the clones is absent; in the studies checked, under half of the shortfall reflects unresolved V genes, and no reason is known for the rest. This sample gives around 99,000 clones in total; 70% to 90% of them show up just once. The top ten constitute around 13% of the sample. Sequenced material: peripheral blood, taken on day 0 of MenACWY control vaccination. The receptors here all came from an adult in good health.

V is TRBV7-2 and J is TRBJ2-7; 11 positions agree with TRBD1. Germline loops: CDR1 SGHTA, CDR2 FQGNSA. Trimming took 2 bases from V and 7 from J; bases not matched to a gene: 7. The CDR3 extends over 15 amino acids. The CDR3 loop is CASSLFGQGAGEQYF. The DNA for the CDR3 is TGTGCCAGCAGCTTATTTGGACAGGGGGCCGGGGAGCAGTACTTC.

The V call is TRBV9, the J call TRBJ2-3; 8 bases match TRBD2. The CDR3 is made up of 14 amino acids. The V segment lost 0 bases and the J segment 6 bases; nucleotides outside the gene matches: 3. Per the germline V gene, CDR1 is SGDLS and CDR2 is YYNGEE. The CDR3 region has the DNA TGTGCCAGCAGCGTAGGGCGGGGGGATGATACGCAGTATTTT. Residues: CASSVGRGDDTQYF.

The chain uses TRBV7-2 and TRBJ1-6; no definite D call. The CDR3 sequence is 14 residues long. CDR1 SGHTA and CDR2 FQGNSA come from the germline V gene. V was pared by 6 bases and J by 9 bases, with 15 bases between. The DNA for the CDR3 is TGTGCCAGCAGGATGGGGATTTCTGGTTCACCCCTCCACTTT. Its protein is CASRMGISGSPLHF. Full variable domain (missing parts from reference TRBV7-2 and TRBJ1-6): GAGVSQSPSNKVTEKGKDVELRCDPISGHTALYWYRQSLGQGLEFLIYFQGNSAPDKSGLPSDRFSAERTGGSVSTLTIQRTQQEDSAVYLCASRMGISGSPLHFGNGTRLTVT.

This clone was picked up one time. The chain employs TRBV4-2 and TRBJ2-7; tentatively, D is TRBD2 (6 bases). Trimming cost V 0 bases and J 2 bases, with 11 bases left between them. CDR1 is LGHNA and CDR2 is YNFKEQ in the germline V gene. CDR3 length: 15 residues. The CDR3 region has the DNA TGTGCCAGCAGCCAAGATGTAGCGGCTCCCTACGAGCAGTACTTC. Its protein is CASSQDVAAPYEQYF.

This sequence joins TRBV7-8 and TRBJ1-4, with D unresolved. This CDR3 is 14 amino acids long. Germline V CDR1 and CDR2: SGHVS, FQNEAQ. Trimming cost V 1 base and J 4 bases, with 7 bases left between them. CDR3 loop: CASSLVSGNEKLFF. The CDR3, as DNA: TGTGCCAGCAGCTTAGTTTCCGGTAATGAAAAACTGTTTTTT.

The rearrangement uses TRBV18 and TRBJ2-2; D ambiguous. CDR3 length: 16 residues. V was pared by 4 bases and J by 2 bases, with 14 bases between. Germline values: CDR1 KGHSH, CDR2 LQKENI. The CDR3 protein is CASSLATTLNTGELFF. Here the CDR3 DNA reads TGTGCCAGCTCACTTGCAACGACCCTCAACACCGGGGAGCTGTTTTTT. The whole variable domain, remainder taken from reference TRBV18 and TRBJ2-2, is NAGVMQNPRHLVRRRGQEARLRCSPMKGHSHVYWYRQLPEEGLKFMVYLQKENIIDESGMPKERFSAEFPKEGPSILRIQQVVRGDSAAYFCASSLATTLNTGELFFGEGSRLTVL.

V gene TRBV7-3 combines with J gene TRBJ1-5; possible D gene TRBD1, 5 bases. The V gene lost 1 base and the J gene lost 2 bases, with 18 bases spanning the gap. Germline CDR1 and CDR2: SGHTA and FQGTGA. The CDR3 covers 18 residues. This CDR3 reads CASSLMGDATSGNQPQHF. CDR3 coding DNA: TGTGCCAGCAGCTTAATGGGGGACGCTACTAGCGGCAATCAGCCCCAGCATTTT.

The chain couples TRBV2 to TRBJ1-1, with a possible D match to TRBD1 (5 bases). This CDR3 contains 16 residues. The V end was cut by 6 bases, the J end by 3 bases, with 20 bases between. CDR1 is SNHLY and CDR2 is FYNNEI in the germline V gene. CDR3 sequence (DNA): TGTGCCAGCAGCGGGGCCTGGGGCAGGACCTACACTGAAGCTTTCTTT. Its translation: CASSGAWGRTYTEAFF.

This chain links TRBV10-3 with TRBJ2-2, with 12 bases identical to TRBD2. Trimming removed 4 bases from V and 7 bases from J; junction bases left unmatched: 7. CDR1 is ENHRY, CDR2 SYGVKD, per germline. CDR3 size: 16 residues. The CDR3, as DNA: TGTGCCATCAGTGCCGGACTAGCGGGACCAGGCGGGGAGCTGTTTTTT. It translates to CAISAGLAGPGGELFF.